The source of this TCR beta chain is a study of identical twins. Details on this clonotype: Its antigen is as yet unknown.

Germline V lookup: CDR1 MNHEY, CDR2 SVGEGT. V was clipped by 2 bases and J by 6 bases; unmatched bases: 19. The CDR3 loop spans 20 amino acids. Findings of the study overall: In cord blood, abundant beta clonotypes had fewer insertions; memory showed no trend.

From the 5' RACE reads, TCRdb called clonotypes with MiXCR, one entry per CDR3 protein. The repertoire consists of 520,000 or so distinct CDR3 sequences, with less than 25% occurring once and the leading ten covering 0.75% to 0.95%. These sequences were also reported in another study, on T cells expressing NK-cell markers. That work contributes: With an anti-gamma-delta TCR antibody, sorting in several experiments was kept to alpha-beta TCR T cells. Four of the donors also had these clonotypes leading their CD3+CD56-NKG2C+ fraction.

Sequenced sample: CD4+ T cells sorted from blood. The V call is TRBV6-2 or TRBV6-3, the J call TRBJ2-3; 11 bases are a match to TRBD2. This TCR was recovered from a woman aged 18-29 years in good health. The CDR3, as DNA: TGTGCCAGCAGTTACAGCCTAGCGGGGGGAGGACGAAATCATAGGGATACGCAGTATTTT. As protein: CASSYSLAGGGRNHRDTQYF.